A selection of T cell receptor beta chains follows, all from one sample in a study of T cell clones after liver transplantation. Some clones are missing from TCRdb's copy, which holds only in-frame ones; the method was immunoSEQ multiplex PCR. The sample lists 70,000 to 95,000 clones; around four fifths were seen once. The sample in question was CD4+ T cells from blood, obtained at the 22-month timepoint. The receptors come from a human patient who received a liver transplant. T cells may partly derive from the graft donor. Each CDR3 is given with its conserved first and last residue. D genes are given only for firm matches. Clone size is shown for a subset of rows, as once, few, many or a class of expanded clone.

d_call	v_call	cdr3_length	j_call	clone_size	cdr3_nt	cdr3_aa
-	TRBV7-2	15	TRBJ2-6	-	TGTGCCAGCAGCTTGGGGGCCTTGGGCGGCAACGTCCTGACTTTC	CASSLGALGGNVLTF
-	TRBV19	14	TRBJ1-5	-	TGTGCCAGTACTCAAGGGAGGTCCAGTCAGCCCCAGCATTTT	CASTQGRSSQPQHF
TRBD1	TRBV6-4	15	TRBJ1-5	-	TGTGCCAGCAGTGCCACGACAGGGGCAAATCAGCCCCAGCATTTT	CASSATTGANQPQHF
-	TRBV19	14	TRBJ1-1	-	TGTGCCAGTAATCATCTTCGGGGGGACACTGAAGCTTTCTTT	CASNHLRGDTEAFF
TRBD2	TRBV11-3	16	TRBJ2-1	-	TGTGCCAGCAGCTTAGGATTGAGCGGGGCAAACAATGAGCAGTTCTTC	CASSLGLSGANNEQFF
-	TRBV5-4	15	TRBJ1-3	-	TGTGCCAGCAGCTCGGACAGCTTCTCTGGAAACACCATATATTTT	CASSSDSFSGNTIYF
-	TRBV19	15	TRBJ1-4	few	TGTGCCAGTAGTATTTCGGGGTCCGGCAATGAAAAACTGTTTTTT	CASSISGSGNEKLFF
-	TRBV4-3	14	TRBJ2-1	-	TGCGCCAGCAGCCAAGGGGGGAGGAGAAATGAGCAGTTCTTC	CASSQGGRRNEQFF
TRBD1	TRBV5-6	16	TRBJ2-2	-	TGTGCCAGCAGTCCAGGGGGCCTGGGTTACACCGGGGAGCTGTTTTTT	CASSPGGLGYTGELFF
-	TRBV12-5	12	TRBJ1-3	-	TGTGCTAGTGCAGGTTCTGGAAACACCATATATTTT	CASAGSGNTIYF
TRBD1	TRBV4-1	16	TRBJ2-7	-	TGCGCCAGCAGCCGACAGGGACAGAAAACCCCAGGCGAGCAGTACTTC	CASSRQGQKTPGEQYF
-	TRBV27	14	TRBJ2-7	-	TGTGCTAGCAGTCCCCGTGGGGGGGCGAACGAGCAGTACTTC	CASSPRGGANEQYF
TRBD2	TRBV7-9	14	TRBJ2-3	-	TGTGCCAGCAGCAGAGGCGGGAGGGTAAATACGCAGTATTTT	CASSRGGRVNTQYF
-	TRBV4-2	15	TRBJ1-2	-	TGTGCCAGCAGCCAAGATGGCCCAGGGGACTATGGCTACACCTTC	CASSQDGPGDYGYTF
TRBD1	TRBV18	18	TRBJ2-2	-	TGTGCCAGCTCACCACGCTCGACAGGGGGCGGTTATCCCGGGGAGCTGTTTTTT	CASSPRSTGGGYPGELFF
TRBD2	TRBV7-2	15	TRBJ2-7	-	TGTGCCAGCAGTCAAGGACTAGCGAGCTCCTACGAGCAGTACTTC	CASSQGLASSYEQYF
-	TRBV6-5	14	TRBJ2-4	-	TGTGCCAGCAGTTACGACTTGACCAAAAACATTCAGTACTTC	CASSYDLTKNIQYF
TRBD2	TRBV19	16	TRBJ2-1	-	TGTGCCAGTAGTAACTATAGCGGGAGGGTCTACAATGAGCAGTTCTTC	CASSNYSGRVYNEQFF
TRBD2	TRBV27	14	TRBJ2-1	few	TGTGCCAGCAAGGATGCTAGCGGGAGGGGTGAGCAGTTCTTC	CASKDASGRGEQFF
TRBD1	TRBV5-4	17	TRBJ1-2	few	TGTGCCAGCAGCGCCTGGGGACAGGGCTTTGGAAACTATGGCTACACCTTC	CASSAWGQGFGNYGYTF
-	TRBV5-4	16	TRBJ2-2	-	TGTGCCAGCAGCCCAGATTTGGATCGGATCACCGGGGAGCTGTTTTTT	CASSPDLDRITGELFF
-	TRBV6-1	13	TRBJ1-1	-	TGTGCCAGCGGCAGGGAGTCGAACACTGAAGCTTTCTTT	CASGRESNTEAFF
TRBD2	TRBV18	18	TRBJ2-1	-	TGTGCCAGCTCGCGGACTAGCGGGGGGCTTAGCTCCTACAATGAGCAGTTCTTC	CASSRTSGGLSSYNEQFF
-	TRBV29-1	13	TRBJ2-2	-	TGCAGCACCTCCTCGTCGAACACCGGGGAGCTGTTTTTT	CSTSSSNTGELFF
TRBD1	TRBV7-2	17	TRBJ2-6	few	TGTGCCAGCAGCTTAGTAGGGGGCACTGGCGGGGCCAACGTCCTGACTTTC	CASSLVGGTGGANVLTF
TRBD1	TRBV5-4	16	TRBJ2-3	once	TGTGCCAGCAGCTCTGGGACAGAGCGTGGCACAGATACGCAGTATTTT	CASSSGTERGTDTQYF
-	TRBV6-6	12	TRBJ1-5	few	TGTGCCAGCAGTACAGGGAGCCAGCCCCAGCATTTT	CASSTGSQPQHF
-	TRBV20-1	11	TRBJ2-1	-	TGCAGTGCTAGACCAATCCATGAGCAGTTCTTC	CSARPIHEQFF
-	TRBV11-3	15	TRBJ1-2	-	TGTGCCAGCAGCCCCAGGGACGGTATTAACTATGGCTACACCTTC	CASSPRDGINYGYTF